One T cell receptor (beta chain) is described in this entry. What it binds is not known. PCR employed 60 Vbeta and 13 Jbeta primers. This table comes from immunoSEQ multiplex PCR, and its TCRdb copy is limited to in-frame clones, with some not included. Of approximately 110,000 clones listed, less than 80% were seen once; the top ten hold approximately 3%. This CDR3 comprises 14 residues. CDR1 MDHEN and CDR2 SYDVKM come from the germline V gene. V lost 2 bases and J lost 1, with 6 bases in between. This specimen comes from a study of cytomegalovirus exposure and HLA in healthy donors. On the study more broadly: Among the roughly 400 genotyped donors, approximately 82% were placed in the Caucasian-associated ancestry cluster. Study findings and constraints: Analysis performed later found 16,000 or so TCR beta sequences associated with HLA alleles at 0.05 false discovery rate.

The receptor comes from a woman in her forties in good health and CMV-seronegative. This chain joins TRBV28 and TRBJ1-3; TRBD1 might be the D (5 bases). Material: PBMCs. This chain's CDR3 is CASSLTGSGNTIYF. The CDR3, as DNA: TGTGCCAGCAGTTTAACAGGATCTGGAAACACCATATATTTT.